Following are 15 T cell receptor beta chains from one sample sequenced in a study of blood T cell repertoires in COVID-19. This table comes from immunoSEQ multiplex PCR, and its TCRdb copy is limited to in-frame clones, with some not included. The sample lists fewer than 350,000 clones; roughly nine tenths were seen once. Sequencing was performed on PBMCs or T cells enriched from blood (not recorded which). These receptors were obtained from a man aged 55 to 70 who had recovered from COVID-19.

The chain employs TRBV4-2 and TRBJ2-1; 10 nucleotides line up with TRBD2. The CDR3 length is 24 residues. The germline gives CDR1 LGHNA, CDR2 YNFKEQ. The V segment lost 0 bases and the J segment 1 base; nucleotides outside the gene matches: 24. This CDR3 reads CASSQDDGYAASGGEKGSYNEQFF. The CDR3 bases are TGTGCCAGCAGCCAAGATGACGGTTACGCGGCTAGCGGGGGAGAGAAGGGATCCTACAATGAGCAGTTCTTC.

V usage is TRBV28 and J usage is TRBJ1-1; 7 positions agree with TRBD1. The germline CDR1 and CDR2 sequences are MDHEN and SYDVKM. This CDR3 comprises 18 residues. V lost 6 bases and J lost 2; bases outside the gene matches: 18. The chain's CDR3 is CASSFFLRQGSTNTEAFF. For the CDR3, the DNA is TGTGCCAGCAGCTTCTTCTTAAGACAGGGATCAACCAACACTGAAGCTTTCTTT.

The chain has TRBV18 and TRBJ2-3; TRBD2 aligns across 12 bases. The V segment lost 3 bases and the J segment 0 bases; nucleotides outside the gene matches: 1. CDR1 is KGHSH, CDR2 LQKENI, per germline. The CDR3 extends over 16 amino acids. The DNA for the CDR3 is TGTGCCAGCTCACCGGGACTAGCGGGCAGCACAGATACGCAGTATTTT. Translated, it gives CASSPGLAGSTDTQYF.

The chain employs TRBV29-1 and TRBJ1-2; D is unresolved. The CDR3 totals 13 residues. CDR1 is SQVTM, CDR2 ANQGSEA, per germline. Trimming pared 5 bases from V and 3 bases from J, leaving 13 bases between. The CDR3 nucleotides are TGCAGCGTTTACGGAACAGAGTACTATGGCTACACCTTC. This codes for CSVYGTEYYGYTF.

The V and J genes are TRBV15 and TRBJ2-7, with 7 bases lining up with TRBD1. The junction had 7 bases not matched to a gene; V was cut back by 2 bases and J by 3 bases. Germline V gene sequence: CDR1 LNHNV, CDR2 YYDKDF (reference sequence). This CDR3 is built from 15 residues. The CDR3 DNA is TGTGCCACCAGCAGATACAGGGGCGCCAACTACGAGCAGTACTTC. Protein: CATSRYRGANYEQYF. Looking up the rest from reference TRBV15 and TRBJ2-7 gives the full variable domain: DAMVIQNPRYQVTQFGKPVTLSCSQTLNHNVMYWYQQKSSQAPKLLFHYYDKDFNNEADTPDNFQSRRPNTSFCFLDIRSPGLGDTAMYLCATSRYRGANYEQYFGPGTRLTVT.

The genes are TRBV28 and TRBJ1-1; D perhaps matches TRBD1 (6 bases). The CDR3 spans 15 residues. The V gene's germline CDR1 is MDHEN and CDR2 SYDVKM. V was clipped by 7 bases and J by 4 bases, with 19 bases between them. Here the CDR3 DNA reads TGTGCCAGCATCATCGCCTCAGGGGACCTCACTGAAGCTTTCTTT. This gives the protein CASIIASGDLTEAFF.

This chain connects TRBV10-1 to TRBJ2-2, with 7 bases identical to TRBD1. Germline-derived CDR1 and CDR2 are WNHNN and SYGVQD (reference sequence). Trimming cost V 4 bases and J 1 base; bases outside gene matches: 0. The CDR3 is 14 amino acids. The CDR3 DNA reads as TGCGCCAGCAGTGGACAGGGGAACACCGGGGAGCTGTTTTTT. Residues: CASSGQGNTGELFF.

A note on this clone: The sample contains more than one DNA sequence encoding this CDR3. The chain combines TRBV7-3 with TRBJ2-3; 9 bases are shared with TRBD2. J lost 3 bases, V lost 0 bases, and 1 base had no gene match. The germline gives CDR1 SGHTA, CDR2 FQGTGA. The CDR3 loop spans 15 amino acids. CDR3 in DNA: TGTGCCAGCAGCTTAACGGCGGGAGGGACAGATACGCAGTATTTT. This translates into CASSLTAGGTDTQYF.

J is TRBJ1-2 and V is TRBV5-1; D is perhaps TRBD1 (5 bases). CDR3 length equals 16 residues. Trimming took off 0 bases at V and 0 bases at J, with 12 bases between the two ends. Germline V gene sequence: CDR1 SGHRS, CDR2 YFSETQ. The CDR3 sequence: CASSLVGGTPNYGYTF. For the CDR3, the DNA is TGCGCCAGCAGCTTGGTGGGGGGAACCCCTAACTATGGCTACACCTTC.

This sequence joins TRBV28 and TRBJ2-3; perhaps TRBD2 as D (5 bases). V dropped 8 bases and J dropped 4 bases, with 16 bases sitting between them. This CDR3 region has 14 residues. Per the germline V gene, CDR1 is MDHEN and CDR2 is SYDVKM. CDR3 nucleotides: TGTGCCAGCCTAGCCGGAGGTAGGGCAGATACGCAGTATTTT. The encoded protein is CASLAGGRADTQYF. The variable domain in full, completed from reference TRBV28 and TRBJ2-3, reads DVKVTQSSRYLVKRTGEKVFLECVQDMDHENMFWYRQDPGLGLRLIYFSYDVKMKEKGDIPEGYSVSREKKERFSLILESASTNQTSMYLCASLAGGRADTQYFGPGTRLTVL.

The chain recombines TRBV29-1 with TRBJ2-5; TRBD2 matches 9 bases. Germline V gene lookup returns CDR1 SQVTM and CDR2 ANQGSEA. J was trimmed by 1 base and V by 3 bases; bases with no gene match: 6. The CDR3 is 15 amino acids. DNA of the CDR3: TGCAGCGTTGATTGGACTAGCGCTACCCAAGAGACCCAGTACTTC. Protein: CSVDWTSATQETQYF. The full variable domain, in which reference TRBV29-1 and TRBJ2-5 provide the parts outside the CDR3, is SAVISQKPSRDICQRGTSLTIQCQVDSQVTMMFWYRQQPGQSLTLIATANQGSEATYESGFVIDKFPISRPNLTFSTLTVSNMSPEDSSIYLCSVDWTSATQETQYFGPGTRLLVL.

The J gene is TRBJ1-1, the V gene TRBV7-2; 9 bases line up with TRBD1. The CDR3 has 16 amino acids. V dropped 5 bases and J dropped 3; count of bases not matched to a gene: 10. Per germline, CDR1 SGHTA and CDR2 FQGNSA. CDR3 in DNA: TGTGCCAGCAGCCTACGGCCGACAGGGGGAGACACTGAAGCTTTCTTT. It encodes CASSLRPTGGDTEAFF.

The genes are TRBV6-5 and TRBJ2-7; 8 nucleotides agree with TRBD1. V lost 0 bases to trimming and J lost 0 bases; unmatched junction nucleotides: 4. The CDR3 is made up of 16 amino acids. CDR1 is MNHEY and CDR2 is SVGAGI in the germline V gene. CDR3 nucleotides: TGTGCCAGCAGTTACTCGACAGGGGAAGCCTCCTACGAGCAGTACTTC. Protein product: CASSYSTGEASYEQYF.

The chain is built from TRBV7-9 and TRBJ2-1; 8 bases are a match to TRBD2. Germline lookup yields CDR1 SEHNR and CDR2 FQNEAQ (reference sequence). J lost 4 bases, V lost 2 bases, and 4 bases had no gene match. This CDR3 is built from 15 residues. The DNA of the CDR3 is TGTGCCAGCAGCTTATTAGCGGGATTTTACAATGAGCAGTTCTTC. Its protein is CASSLLAGFYNEQFF.

The CDR3 sequence is CSASYRWGEADTQYF. The CDR3, as DNA: TGCAGTGCTAGTTACAGGTGGGGCGAGGCAGATACGCAGTATTTT. The chain links TRBV20-1 to TRBJ2-3, with a possible D match to TRBD1 (5 bases). The germline V and J ends were trimmed by 3 bases and 4 bases, with 17 bases remaining between them. Germline lookup yields CDR1 DFQATT and CDR2 SNEGSKA (reference sequence). The CDR3 totals 15 residues.